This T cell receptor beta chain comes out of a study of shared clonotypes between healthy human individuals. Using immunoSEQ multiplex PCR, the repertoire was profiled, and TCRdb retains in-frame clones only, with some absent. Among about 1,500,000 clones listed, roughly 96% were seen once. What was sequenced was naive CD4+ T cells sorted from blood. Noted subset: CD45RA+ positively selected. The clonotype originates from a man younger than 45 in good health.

The CDR3 loop is CSAATGVYTEAFF. CDR3 bases: TGCAGCGCCGCGACAGGGGTCTACACTGAAGCTTTCTTT. The rearrangement uses TRBV29-1 and TRBJ1-1, with 8 bases fitting TRBD1. V was pared by 7 bases and J by 3 bases, with 7 bases of the junction left unmatched. The CDR3 extends over 13 amino acids. The V gene's germline CDR1 is SQVTM and CDR2 ANQGSEA. Supplemented by reference TRBV29-1 and TRBJ1-1, the full variable domain reads SAVISQKPSRDICQRGTSLTIQCQVDSQVTMMFWYRQQPGQSLTLIATANQGSEATYESGFVIDKFPISRPNLTFSTLTVSNMSPEDSSIYLCSAATGVYTEAFFGQGTRLTVV.